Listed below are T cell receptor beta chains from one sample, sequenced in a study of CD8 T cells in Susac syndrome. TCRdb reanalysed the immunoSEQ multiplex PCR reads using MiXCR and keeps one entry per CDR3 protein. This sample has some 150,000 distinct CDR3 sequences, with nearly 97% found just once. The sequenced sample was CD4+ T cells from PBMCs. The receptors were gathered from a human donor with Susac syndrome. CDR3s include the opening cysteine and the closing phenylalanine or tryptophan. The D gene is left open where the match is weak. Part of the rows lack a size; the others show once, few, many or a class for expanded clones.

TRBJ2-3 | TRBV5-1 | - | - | CASSLETHTDTQYF | TGCGCCAGCAGCTTGGAGACACACACAGATACGCAGTATTTT
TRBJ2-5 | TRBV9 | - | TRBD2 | CASSVEYGGALETQYF | TGTGCCAGCAGCGTAGAATACGGGGGGGCCTTGGAGACCCAGTACTTC
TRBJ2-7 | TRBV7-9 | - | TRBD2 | CASSLPRASGSWDEQYF | TGTGCCAGCAGCTTACCTCGGGCTAGCGGGTCTTGGGACGAGCAGTACTTC
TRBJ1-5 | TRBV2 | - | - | CASSEALTVNQPQHF | TGTGCCAGCAGTGAAGCGCTTACAGTTAATCAGCCCCAGCATTTT
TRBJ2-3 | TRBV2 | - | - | CASSESSRGDTQYF | TGTGCCAGCAGTGAAAGCTCCCGTGGGGATACGCAGTATTTT
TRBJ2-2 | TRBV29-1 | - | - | CSVEFIADTGELFF | TGCAGCGTTGAGTTTATCGCGGACACCGGGGAGCTGTTTTTT
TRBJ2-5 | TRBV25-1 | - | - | CASSEPSAGQETQYF | TGTGCCAGCAGTGAACCCTCCGCGGGACAGGAGACCCAGTACTTC
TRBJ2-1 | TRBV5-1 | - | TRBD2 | CASSLTSGGAGEQFF | TGCGCCAGCAGCTTGACTAGCGGGGGGGCGGGGGAGCAGTTCTTC
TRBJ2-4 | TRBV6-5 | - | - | CASSIDTKNIQYF | TGTGCCAGCAGTATTGACACCAAAAACATTCAGTACTTC
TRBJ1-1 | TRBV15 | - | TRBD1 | CATSDPGTGGTEAFF | TGTGCCACCAGCGACCCCGGGACAGGGGGCACTGAAGCTTTCTTT
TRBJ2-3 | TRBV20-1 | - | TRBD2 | CSVMTSGRTDTQYF | TGCAGTGTCATGACTAGCGGTCGCACAGATACGCAGTATTTT
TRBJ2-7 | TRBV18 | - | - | CASSPPSRQAYEQYF | TGTGCCAGCTCACCCCCCAGTCGGCAGGCCTACGAGCAGTACTTC
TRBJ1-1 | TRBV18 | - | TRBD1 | CASSPNRGTEAFF | TGTGCCAGCTCTCCAAACAGGGGCACTGAAGCTTTCTTT
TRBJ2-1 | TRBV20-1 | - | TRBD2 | CSAGTSGSAHEQFF | TGCAGTGCTGGTACTAGCGGGAGCGCCCATGAGCAGTTCTTC
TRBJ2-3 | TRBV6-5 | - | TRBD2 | CASSSRGGADTQYF | TGTGCCAGCAGTTCGCGGGGGGGCGCAGATACGCAGTATTTT
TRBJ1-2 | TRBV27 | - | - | CASKPLGDLYGYTF | TGTGCCAGCAAACCCCTCGGGGACCTCTATGGCTACACCTTC
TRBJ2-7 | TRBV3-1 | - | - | CASSQPGVVYEQYF | TGTGCCAGCAGCCAACCAGGGGTTGTCTACGAGCAGTACTTC
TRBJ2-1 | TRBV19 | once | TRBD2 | CASSRLAGSSYNEQFF | TGTGCCAGTAGTCGGCTAGCGGGGAGCTCCTACAATGAGCAGTTCTTC